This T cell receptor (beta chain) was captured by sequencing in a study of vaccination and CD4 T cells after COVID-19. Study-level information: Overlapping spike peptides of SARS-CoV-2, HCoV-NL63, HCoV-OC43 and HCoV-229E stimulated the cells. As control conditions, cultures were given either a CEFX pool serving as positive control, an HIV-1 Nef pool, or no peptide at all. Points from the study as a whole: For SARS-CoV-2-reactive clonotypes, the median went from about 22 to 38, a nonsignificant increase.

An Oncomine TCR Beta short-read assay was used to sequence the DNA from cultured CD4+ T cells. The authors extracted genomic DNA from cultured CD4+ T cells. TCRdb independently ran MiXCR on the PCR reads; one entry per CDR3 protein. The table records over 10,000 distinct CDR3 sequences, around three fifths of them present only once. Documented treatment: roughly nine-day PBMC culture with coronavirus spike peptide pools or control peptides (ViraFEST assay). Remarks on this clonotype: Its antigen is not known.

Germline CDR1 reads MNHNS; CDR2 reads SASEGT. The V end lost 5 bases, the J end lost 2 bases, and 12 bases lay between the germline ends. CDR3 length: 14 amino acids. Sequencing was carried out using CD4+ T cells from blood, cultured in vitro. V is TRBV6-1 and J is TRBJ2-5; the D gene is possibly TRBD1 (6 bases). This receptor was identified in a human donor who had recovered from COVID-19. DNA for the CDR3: TGTGCCAGCAGTCTGCTCAGGGGACAAGAGACCCAGTACTTC. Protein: CASSLLRGQETQYF.